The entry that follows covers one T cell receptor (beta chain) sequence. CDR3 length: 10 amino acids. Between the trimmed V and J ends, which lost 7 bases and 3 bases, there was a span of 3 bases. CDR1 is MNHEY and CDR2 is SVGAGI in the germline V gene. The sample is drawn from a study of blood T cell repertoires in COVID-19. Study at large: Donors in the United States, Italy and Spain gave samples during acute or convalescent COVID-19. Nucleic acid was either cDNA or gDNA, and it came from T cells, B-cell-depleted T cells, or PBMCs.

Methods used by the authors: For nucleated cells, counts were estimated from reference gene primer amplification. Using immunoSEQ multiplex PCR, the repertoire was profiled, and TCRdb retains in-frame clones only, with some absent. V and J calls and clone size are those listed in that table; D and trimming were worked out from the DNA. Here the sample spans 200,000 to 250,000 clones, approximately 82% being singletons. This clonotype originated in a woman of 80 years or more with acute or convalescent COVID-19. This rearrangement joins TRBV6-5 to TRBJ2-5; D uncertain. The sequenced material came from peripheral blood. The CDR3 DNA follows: TGTGCCAGCACTGAAGAGACCCAGTACTTC. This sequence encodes CASTEETQYF.